This T cell receptor beta chain was profiled in a study of shared clonotypes between healthy human individuals. Study findings and constraints: Sampling included only blood; tissue repertoires likely differ. Estimated richness was generally greater in naive than memory subsets.

In regard to this clone: The antigen remains unidentified.

The CDR3 is 15 residues long. CDR1 and CDR2 from the germline V gene are SGHNT and YYREEE (reference sequence). V was clipped by 2 bases and J by 2 bases, with 10 bases between them. Splitting of each subset's genomic DNA was done evenly across several immunoSEQ plates. In the study's own analysis: ImmunoSEQ output held junction-only sequences without quality scores, so filtering differed. TCRdb's copy holds only in-frame clones and misses some; the assay was immunoSEQ multiplex PCR. V, J and clone size were drawn from that table, and D and trimming were deduced from the DNA. The repertoire includes about 2 million clones, roughly 95% of them detected once, and approximately 0.13% sits in the top ten.

The clonotype originates from a man between 18 and 35 years old in good health. This rearrangement joins TRBV5-4 to TRBJ2-2, with D perhaps TRBD1 (5 bases). Sequencing was carried out using naive CD4+ T cells sorted from blood. Subset given: CD45RA+ positively selected. The CDR3 region has the DNA TGTGCCAGCAGCTTATGGCAGGGCAACACCGGGGAGCTGTTTTTT. Protein: CASSLWQGNTGELFF. Complete variable domain (other parts from reference TRBV5-4 and TRBJ2-2): ETGVTQSPTHLIKTRGQQVTLRCSSQSGHNTVSWYQQALGQGPQFIFQYYREEENGRGNFPPRFSGLQFPNYSSELNVNALELDDSALYLCASSLWQGNTGELFFGEGSRLTVL.